This T cell receptor beta chain was obtained from a study of spatial heterogeneity in lung cancer. Study results and caveats: Intratumoral expanded alpha and beta TCR counts were found to track tumor mutation counts.

Time point given: sample taken at primary tumor resection. The presence of a unique molecular identifier marked each TCR cDNA molecule. TCRdb ran MiXCR on the 5' RACE reads and lists one entry per CDR3 protein. The data hold some 5,600 distinct CDR3 sequences, with about 5.3% observed a single time. Within the sample, this clonotype is medium-sized. Its antigen is undetermined. CDR1 and CDR2 (germline): SGHDT, YYEEEE. The CDR3 loop spans 12 amino acids. Trimming removed 2 bases from V and 10 bases from J, with 12 bases in between. Sequenced material: lung tumor tissue, taken at surgery. This TCR was sampled from a male donor with early-stage non-small cell lung cancer. The chain recombines TRBV5-6 with TRBJ1-1, with D possibly being TRBD1 (5 bases). The CDR3: CASSLAGRIAFF. CDR3 nucleotides: TGTGCCAGCAGCTTAGCAGGGCGGATAGCTTTCTTT.